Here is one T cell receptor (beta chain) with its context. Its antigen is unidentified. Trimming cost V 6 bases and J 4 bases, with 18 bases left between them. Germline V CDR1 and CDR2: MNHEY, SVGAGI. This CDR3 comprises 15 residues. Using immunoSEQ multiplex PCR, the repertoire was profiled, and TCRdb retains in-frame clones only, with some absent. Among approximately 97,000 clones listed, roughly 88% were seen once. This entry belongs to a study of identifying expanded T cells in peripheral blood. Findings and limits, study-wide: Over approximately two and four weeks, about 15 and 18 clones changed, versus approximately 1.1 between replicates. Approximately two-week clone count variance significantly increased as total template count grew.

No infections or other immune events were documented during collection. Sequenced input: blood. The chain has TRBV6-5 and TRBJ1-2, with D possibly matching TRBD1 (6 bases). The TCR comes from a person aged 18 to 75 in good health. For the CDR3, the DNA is TGTGCCAGCAGCCAAGGGGGGTTCCACGGCTATGGCTACACCTTC. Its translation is CASSQGGFHGYGYTF.